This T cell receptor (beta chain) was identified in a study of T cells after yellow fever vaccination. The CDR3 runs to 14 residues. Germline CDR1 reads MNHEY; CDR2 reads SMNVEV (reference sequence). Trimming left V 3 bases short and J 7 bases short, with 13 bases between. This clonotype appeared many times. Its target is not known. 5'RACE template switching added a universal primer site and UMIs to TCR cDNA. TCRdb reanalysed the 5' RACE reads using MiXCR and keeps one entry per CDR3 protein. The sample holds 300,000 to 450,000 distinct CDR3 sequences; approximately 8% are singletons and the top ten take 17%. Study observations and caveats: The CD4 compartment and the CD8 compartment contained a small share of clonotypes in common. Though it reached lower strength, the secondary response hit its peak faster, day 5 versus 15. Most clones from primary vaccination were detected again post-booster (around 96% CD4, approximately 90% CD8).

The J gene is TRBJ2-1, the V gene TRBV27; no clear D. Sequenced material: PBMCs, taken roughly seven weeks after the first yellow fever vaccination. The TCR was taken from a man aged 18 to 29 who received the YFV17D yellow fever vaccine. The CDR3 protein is CASSLKWAANEQFF. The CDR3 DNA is TGTGCCAGCAGTTTGAAGTGGGCGGCGAATGAGCAGTTCTTC.